The 14 T cell receptor beta chains given below trace back to one sample, sequenced in a study of shared clonotypes between healthy human individuals. Using immunoSEQ multiplex PCR, the repertoire was profiled, and TCRdb retains in-frame clones only, with some absent. The sample carries about 2.3 million clones, approximately 90% recorded once. Sequenced material: naive CD4+ T cells from PBMCs. Stated subset: CD45RA+ positively selected. These TCRs come from a man aged 18 to 30 in good health. Some clones in this sample may be carry-over from other donors' samples.

The chain is built from TRBV28 and TRBJ2-6; TRBD1 matches at 7 bases. This CDR3 contains 18 residues. Germline V gene data show CDR1 as MDHEN and CDR2 as SYDVKM. V trimming: 5 bases; J trimming: 1 base; junction bases outside the gene matches: 11. This CDR3 is CASSPRQGTKSGANVLTF. Here the CDR3 DNA reads TGTGCCAGCAGTCCCCGACAGGGAACCAAATCTGGGGCCAACGTCCTGACTTTC.

About this clone: Distinct nucleotide sequences in the sample also encode this CDR3. The J gene is TRBJ2-3, the V gene TRBV27, with D tentatively TRBD1 or TRBD2 (5 bases each). The germline V gene has CDR1 MNHEY and CDR2 SMNVEV (reference sequence). Deletions cut 8 bases from V and 2 bases from J, with 14 bases between. The CDR3 covers 14 residues. The CDR3 DNA sequence: TGTGCCAGCTCTCGGGGCAGGTTCACAGATACGCAGTATTTT. Translating gives CASSRGRFTDTQYF.

Notes on this clone: At one of its ends the junction is not consistent with the germline gene, which may arise from a read error. The chain combines TRBV18 with TRBJ1-2, with 9 positions matching TRBD1. Per the germline V gene, CDR1 is KGHSH and CDR2 is LQKENI. The CDR3 is 13 amino acids. This CDR3 reads CASSPQGADGYTF. CDR3 coding DNA: TGTGCCAGCTCGCCACAGGGGGCGGATGGCTACACCTTC.

The chain couples TRBV2 to TRBJ2-7, with 7 bases that match TRBD2. This CDR3 spans 15 amino acids. V lost 5 bases, J lost 2 bases, and 9 bases stayed unmatched. CDR1 SNHLY and CDR2 FYNNEI come from the germline V gene. CDR3 nucleotides: TGTGCCAGCAGTTCCACCGGGACTATTGCCTACGAGCAGTACTTC. Translation gives CASSSTGTIAYEQYF.

The chain has TRBV9 and TRBJ2-5; 8 positions match TRBD2. This CDR3 has 13 amino acids. V was clipped by 6 bases and J by 5 bases; unmatched bases: 6. The germline CDR1 and CDR2 sequences are SGDLS and YYNGEE. The chain's CDR3 is CASTPSGRETQYF. Here the CDR3 DNA reads TGTGCCAGCACCCCTAGCGGGCGGGAGACCCAGTACTTC.

The chain recombines TRBV27 with TRBJ1-1, with TRBD1 identical over 9 bases. Germline V gene sequence: CDR1 MNHEY, CDR2 SMNVEV (reference sequence). With V trimmed by 5 bases and J by 11 bases, 12 bases remained unmatched. This CDR3 region has 14 residues. CDR3 nucleotides: TGTGCCAGCAGTCCTTACCGGGACAGGGTAGTGGCTTTCTTT. Translation gives CASSPYRDRVVAFF.

This clone has a single count. V and J are TRBV5-1 and TRBJ2-3; D possibly corresponds to TRBD1 (6 bases). Trimming pared 4 bases from V and 4 bases from J, leaving 19 bases between. The CDR3 extends over 16 amino acids. CDR1 and CDR2 from the germline V gene are SGHRS and YFSETQ. The CDR3 here is CASSGGPQGIPDTQYF. In nucleotides, the CDR3 is TGCGCCAGCAGCGGGGGCCCTCAGGGGATTCCAGATACGCAGTATTTT.

This clone has more than one count but fewer than ten. The chain has TRBV7-9 and TRBJ2-2, with D tentatively TRBD1 (6 bases). This CDR3 has 14 amino acids. V gave up 3 bases and J gave up 3 bases, with 8 bases separating them. Germline V gives CDR1 SEHNR, CDR2 FQNEAQ (reference sequence). The chain's CDR3 is CASSLRTDTGELFF. CDR3 in DNA: TGTGCCAGCAGCTTGCGGACAGACACCGGGGAGCTGTTTTTT.

For this clone: The sample carries other DNA sequences with the same CDR3. This rearrangement joins TRBV29-1 to TRBJ2-5, with TRBD2 matching over 7 bases. With 4 bases clipped from V and 2 bases from J, the junction kept 1 base outside the gene matches. Germline CDR1 is SQVTM and CDR2 is ANQGSEA. The CDR3 sequence is 12 residues long. Here the CDR3 DNA reads TGCAGCGTTGTGGGACTACAAGAGACCCAGTACTTC. Protein sequence: CSVVGLQETQYF.

The chain joins TRBV2 to TRBJ2-1; D might be TRBD2 (6 bases). This CDR3 is 16 amino acids long. Looked up from germline, CDR1 is SNHLY and CDR2 is FYNNEI. Trimming pared 3 bases from V and 6 bases from J, leaving 18 bases between. CDR3 coding DNA: TGTGCCAGCAGTGATATTCCGCGGGGAACTACCAATGAGCAGTTCTTC. Translating gives CASSDIPRGTTNEQFF.

This clone appeared a single time. The V gene is TRBV28, the J gene TRBJ2-1, with D unclear. Looked up from germline, CDR1 is MDHEN and CDR2 is SYDVKM. This CDR3 spans 13 amino acids. V gave up 3 bases and J gave up 9 bases, with 12 bases separating them. CDR3 sequence reads: CASSLGGYPEQFF. The CDR3 nucleotides are TGTGCCAGCAGTTTGGGCGGCTATCCTGAGCAGTTCTTC.

The chain couples TRBV30 to TRBJ2-7, with D possibly matching TRBD2 (5 bases). Germline V gives CDR1 GTSNPN, CDR2 SVGIG (reference sequence). The CDR3 totals 15 residues. V shed 5 bases and J shed 3 bases, with 20 bases lying between them. The chain's CDR3 is CAWGNIPGSYYEQYF. In DNA form, the CDR3 reads TGTGCCTGGGGGAATATCCCGGGGTCCTACTACGAGCAGTACTTC.

Remarks on this clone: One end of the junction does not line up with germline, which may come from a read error. The chain employs TRBV10-3 and TRBJ2-5; D not resolved. This CDR3 is built from 11 residues. Germline V gene lookup returns CDR1 ENHRY and CDR2 SYGVKD. CDR3 in amino acids: CAISESEAQYF. In DNA form, the CDR3 reads TGTGCCATCAGTGAATCAGAGGCCCAGTACTTC.

The gene calls are TRBV19 and TRBJ1-4; 7 nucleotides match TRBD1. Germline CDR1 reads LNHDA; CDR2 reads SQIVND (reference sequence). The CDR3 runs 14 residues. V lost 6 bases to trimming and J lost 7 bases; unmatched junction nucleotides: 8. The CDR3 DNA sequence: TGTGCCAGTAGCATATCCGGGACAGTTGAAAAACTGTTTTTT. Its protein product is CASSISGTVEKLFF.